The 17 T cell receptor beta chains given below trace back to one sample, sequenced in a study of shared clonotypes between healthy human individuals (TCRdb year 2020). The library was produced with the immunoSEQ multiplex PCR assay. TCRdb provides this immuneACCESS table in a form limited to in-frame rearrangements. Some clones are lacking; in checked studies, under half of them reflect an unresolved V gene, and why the rest are absent is not known. The sample table records fewer than 850,000 clones; about nine tenths of these occur just once. The ten largest clones represent about 34% of the sample. Sequencing used memory CD8+ T cells from PBMCs. The intended sense of this specimen's cell subset or site label: CD45RO+ cells pooled with CCR7-negative TemRA cells. The receptor source for this set is a man aged 18-30 years in good health. Some clones in this sample may be carry-over from other donors' samples.

This rearrangement joins TRBV4-1 to TRBJ2-2, with D perhaps matching TRBD2 (6 bases). Germline V gene data show CDR1 as MGHRA and CDR2 as YSYEKL. V was shortened by 4 bases and J by 4 bases, with 16 bases between the two germline ends. CDR3 length equals 16 residues. The CDR3 loop reads CASSPSGLAITGELFF. CDR3 DNA: TGCGCCAGCAGCCCCTCAGGGCTAGCGATCACCGGGGAGCTGTTTTTT.

V is TRBV7-9 and J is TRBJ2-5; 8 nucleotides match TRBD1. This CDR3 is built from 15 residues. CDR1 and CDR2 from the germline V gene are SEHNR and FQNEAQ (reference sequence). V gave up 5 bases and J gave up 2 bases; unmatched junction bases: 7. CDR3 DNA sequence: TGTGCCAGCAGCGCAAGACAGGGGAGTCAAGAGACCCAGTACTTC. Protein: CASSARQGSQETQYF.

The rearrangement links TRBV15 to TRBJ2-5, with 7 bases matching TRBD2. The V segment lost 3 bases and the J segment 1 base; nucleotides outside the gene matches: 2. CDR1 LNHNV and CDR2 YYDKDF come from the germline V gene (reference sequence). The CDR3 is made up of 14 amino acids. The CDR3 spells CATSSREAQETQYF. CDR3 nucleotide sequence: TGTGCCACCAGCAGTCGGGAGGCCCAAGAGACCCAGTACTTC.

This clone was seen a single time. The chain carries TRBV7-9 and TRBJ2-2; the D gene could be TRBD1 or TRBD2 (6 bases each). CDR1 is SEHNR, CDR2 FQNEAQ, per germline (reference sequence). V was clipped by 5 bases and J by 10 bases, with 26 bases between them. The CDR3 consists of 17 residues. The chain's CDR3 is CASSRPSAGGPTMELFF. The CDR3 DNA reads TGTGCCAGCAGCCGCCCATCCGCTGGGGGGCCGACTATGGAGCTGTTTTTT.

For the CDR3, the DNA is TGTGCCAGCACCCCGAGGGTGGGGACTAATGAAAAACTGTTTTTT. This codes for CASTPRVGTNEKLFF. The chain recombines TRBV7-9 with TRBJ1-4; D gene ambiguous. CDR3 length equals 15 residues. V dropped 7 bases and J dropped 2 bases, with 14 bases sitting between them. Looked up from germline, CDR1 is SEHNR and CDR2 is FQNEAQ (reference sequence). Looking up the rest from reference TRBV7-9 and TRBJ1-4 gives the full variable domain: DTGVSQNPRHKITKRGQNVTFRCDPISEHNRLYWYRQTLGQGPEFLTYFQNEAQLEKSRLLSDRFSAERPKGSFSTLEIQRTEQGDSAMYLCASTPRVGTNEKLFFGSGTQLSVL.

The gene calls are TRBV7-6 and TRBJ2-2; 10 nucleotides align to TRBD1. Per the germline V gene, CDR1 is SGHVS and CDR2 is FNYEAQ. V lost 5 bases to trimming and J lost 4 bases; unmatched junction nucleotides: 7. The CDR3 length is 16 residues. CDR3: CASSQETGGLTGELFF. The CDR3 nucleotides are TGTGCCAGCAGCCAGGAGACAGGGGGCCTCACCGGGGAGCTGTTTTTT.

The table lists this clone with a count of one. The CDR3 DNA follows: TGTGCCAGCAGCGGCCCCCGGGAGGGAACGAACACCGGGGAGCTGTTTTTT. As protein: CASSGPREGTNTGELFF. This chain joins TRBV9 and TRBJ2-2, with 8 bases fitting TRBD2. The CDR3 sequence is 17 residues long. J was trimmed by 0 bases and V by 3 bases; bases with no gene match: 7. Germline CDR1 reads SGDLS; CDR2 reads YYNGEE.

This chain links TRBV5-1 with TRBJ2-7; 9 bases are a match to TRBD1. Trimming at V came to 5 bases and at J to 3 bases, leaving 6 bases not matched to a gene. Germline V lookup: CDR1 SGHRS, CDR2 YFSETQ. There are 14 residues in the CDR3. Here the CDR3 reads CASRTGTGYYEQYF. CDR3 sequence (DNA): TGCGCCAGCAGGACGGGGACAGGGTACTACGAGCAGTACTTC.

The genes are TRBV2 and TRBJ1-1; tentative D call: TRBD1 (5 bases). V lost 10 bases, J lost 6 bases, and 15 bases lay in between. CDR1 is SNHLY, CDR2 FYNNEI, per germline. This CDR3 has 12 amino acids. Here the CDR3 DNA reads TGTGCCAACCCAGGGAGGGAGGCTGAAGCTTTCTTT. Translated: CANPGREAEAFF.

The chain joins TRBV9 to TRBJ2-4; D is ambiguous. V lost 0 bases and J lost 1, with 5 bases in between. CDR3 length: 14 amino acids. Germline CDR1 and CDR2: SGDLS and YYNGEE. The CDR3 sequence: CASSVDGAKNIQYF. The CDR3 DNA is TGTGCCAGCAGCGTAGACGGTGCCAAAAACATTCAGTACTTC.

The chain links TRBV7-9 to TRBJ2-7; perhaps TRBD1 as D (5 bases). CDR3 length: 17 amino acids. CDR1 is SEHNR, CDR2 FQNEAQ, per germline (reference sequence). Trimming left V 5 bases short and J 5 bases short, with 25 bases between. CDR3 coding DNA: TGTGCCAGCAGCGCCCCGGTGAGGCTTACTAAAGGGGACGAGCAGTACTTC. It translates to CASSAPVRLTKGDEQYF.

This clone was observed once. The CDR3 is CAWSLRGTSGNEQYF. Written as DNA, the CDR3 is TGTGCCTGGAGTCTTCGTGGGACTAGCGGGAACGAGCAGTACTTC. The genes are TRBV30 and TRBJ2-7, with TRBD2 matching 13 bases. There are 15 residues in the CDR3. V lost 2 bases to trimming and J lost 5 bases; unmatched junction nucleotides: 6. Germline CDR1 reads GTSNPN; CDR2 reads SVGIG (reference sequence). The whole variable domain, remainder taken from reference TRBV30 and TRBJ2-7, is SQTIHQWPATLVQPVGSPLSLECTVEGTSNPNLYWYRQAAGRGLQLLFYSVGIGQISSEVPQNLSASRPQDRQFILSSKKLLLSDSGFYLCAWSLRGTSGNEQYFGPGTRLTVT.

This chain joins TRBV23-1 and TRBJ1-3; possible D gene TRBD1, 6 bases. TRBV23-1 is annotated as an ORF whose role is uncertain. V was pared by 3 bases and J by 2 bases, with 20 bases between. CDR3 length: 18 residues. CDR3 nucleotide sequence: TGCGCCAGCAGTCAGCCGAATAATTACGGGGGCGCTGGAAACACCATATATTTT. Translating gives CASSQPNNYGGAGNTIYF.

The chain has TRBV19 and TRBJ1-4; D is perhaps TRBD1 (5 bases). CDR1 is LNHDA, CDR2 SQIVND, per germline (reference sequence). V was pared by 2 bases and J by 4 bases, with 11 bases between. The CDR3 sequence is 15 residues long. CDR3 protein: CASSIQGRLNEKLFF. Written as DNA, the CDR3 is TGTGCCAGTAGTATACAGGGACGGCTTAATGAAAAACTGTTTTTT.

This sequence joins TRBV27 and TRBJ2-7; possible D gene TRBD1, 6 bases. V lost 10 bases and J 6 bases, leaving 13 bases between the germline ends. Germline-derived CDR1 and CDR2 are MNHEY and SMNVEV (reference sequence). There are 11 residues in the CDR3. In nucleotides, the CDR3 is TGTGCCACCTCGACAGGTCCCGAGCAGTACTTC. Protein: CATSTGPEQYF.

The V and J genes are TRBV7-9 and TRBJ2-1, with D possibly being TRBD2 (6 bases). CDR3 length equals 15 residues. Per germline, CDR1 SEHNR and CDR2 FQNEAQ (reference sequence). Trimming shortened V by 1 base and J by 9 bases, and 16 bases separated the two germline ends. The CDR3 loop reads CASSLEGLDPGEQFF. CDR3 in DNA: TGTGCCAGCAGCTTAGAGGGACTCGACCCGGGTGAGCAGTTCTTC.

This clone was recorded once. The chain carries TRBV18 and TRBJ1-4; 8 bases are a match to TRBD1. Germline V CDR1 and CDR2: KGHSH, LQKENI. V was pared by 3 bases and J by 8 bases, with 8 bases of the junction left unmatched. This CDR3 region has 15 residues. CDR3 bases: TGTGCCAGCTCACCCGCCAGGGGGCATCGGGAAAAACTGTTTTTT. This gives the protein CASSPARGHREKLFF.